The 31 T cell receptor beta chains given below trace back to one sample, sequenced in a study of CD8 T cells in Susac syndrome. RNA amounts of about 0.5 to 1 ug underwent reverse transcription with random hexamers. TCRdb independently ran MiXCR on the immunoSEQ multiplex PCR reads; one entry per CDR3 protein. The sample carries fewer than 200,000 distinct CDR3 sequences, about 95% recorded once. The specimen sequenced was CD4+ T cells from PBMCs. The receptor source for this set is a human donor in good health.

The CDR3 sequence: CASSMGQGRDMNTEAFF. The CDR3 DNA follows: TGTGCCAGCAGCATGGGACAGGGGAGGGACATGAACACTGAAGCTTTCTTT. The chain recombines TRBV11-1 with TRBJ1-1; 10 bases match TRBD1. Losses at the gene ends were 5 bases for V and 0 bases for J; bases not matched to a gene: 9. This CDR3 has 17 amino acids. CDR1 and CDR2 (germline): SGHAT, FQDESV (reference sequence).

The rearrangement links TRBV30 to TRBJ1-4; maybe TRBD1 (6 bases). Germline loops: CDR1 GTSNPN, CDR2 SVGIG (reference sequence). With 5 bases removed from V and 7 bases from J, the gap between germline ends came to 17 bases. The length of the CDR3 is 14 residues. The DNA for the CDR3 is TGTGCCTGGTGGGGACGGGGGCGGAGTGAAAAACTGTTTTTT. As protein: CAWWGRGRSEKLFF.

This clonotype was counted once. The chain joins TRBV24-1 to TRBJ2-3, with no clear D. CDR3 length: 14 residues. The V and J ends lost 5 bases and 8 bases respectively, with 16 bases between them. The V gene's germline CDR1 is KGHDR and CDR2 SFDVKD. DNA for the CDR3: TGTGCCACCAGTGGTGTAGGCCAATTCTTTACGCAGTATTTT. This translates into CATSGVGQFFTQYF.

V usage is TRBV30 and J usage is TRBJ2-3; D is undetermined. Between the trimmed V and J ends, which lost 5 bases and 3 bases, there was a span of 12 bases. Germline V gene lookup returns CDR1 GTSNPN and CDR2 SVGIG (reference sequence). The CDR3 is made up of 13 amino acids. CDR3 sequence: CAWLFPDTDTQYF. The CDR3 DNA sequence: TGTGCCTGGCTCTTCCCCGATACAGATACGCAGTATTTT.

This chain uses TRBV4-3 with TRBJ2-7; 11 nucleotides match TRBD2. Unmatched junction bases numbered 6, after V lost 0 bases and J lost 2 bases. The CDR3 totals 17 residues. Germline V gene lookup returns CDR1 LGHNA and CDR2 YSLEER. CDR3 loop: CASSQDLTSGEPYEQYF. CDR3 coding DNA: TGCGCCAGCAGCCAAGATTTGACTAGCGGGGAGCCCTACGAGCAGTACTTC.

The genes are TRBV20-1 and TRBJ2-1, with 10 nucleotides matching TRBD2. The CDR3 totals 12 residues. The ends lost 6 bases at V and 11 bases at J; junction bases unmatched: 7. Germline V gene lookup returns CDR1 DFQATT and CDR2 SNEGSKA (reference sequence). The CDR3 nucleotides are TGCAGTGCCCGGACTAGCGGTCGTAAGCAGTTCTTC. It yields the protein CSARTSGRKQFF.

CDR3 coding DNA: TGTGCCAGCAGTTTATCGGCCGGGGTTCAGTATGGCTACACCTTC. This codes for CASSLSAGVQYGYTF. The rearrangement joins TRBV27 to TRBJ1-2; D unresolved. Deletions cut 0 bases from V and 5 bases from J, with 13 bases between. The CDR3 length is 15 residues. CDR1 MNHEY and CDR2 SMNVEV come from the germline V gene (reference sequence).

This sequence joins TRBV20-1 and TRBJ2-1; a possible D gene is TRBD1 (6 bases). V shed 8 bases and J shed 7 bases, with 12 bases lying between them. The V gene's germline CDR1 is DFQATT and CDR2 SNEGSKA (reference sequence). This CDR3 has 11 residues. CDR3 sequence reads: CSSYRGNEQFF. CDR3 DNA: TGCAGTTCCTATAGGGGGAATGAGCAGTTCTTC.

The chain employs TRBV29-1 and TRBJ2-7; 7 bases map to TRBD2. V trimming: 4 bases; J trimming: 7 bases; junction bases outside the gene matches: 4. This CDR3 is 11 amino acids long. Germline V gives CDR1 SQVTM, CDR2 ANQGSEA. The CDR3 DNA is TGCAGCGTTGTAGAAGCGGGAGAGCAGTACTTC. Its translation: CSVVEAGEQYF.

V and J are TRBV28 and TRBJ1-1; D is uncertain. Looked up from germline, CDR1 is MDHEN and CDR2 is SYDVKM. This CDR3 comprises 11 residues. The V and J ends lost 8 bases and 1 base respectively, with 5 bases between them. The DNA of the CDR3 is TGTGCCAGCGAGGGGAACACTGAAGCTTTCTTT. Its translation is CASEGNTEAFF. Full variable domain (rest looked up from reference TRBV28 and TRBJ1-1): DVKVTQSSRYLVKRTGEKVFLECVQDMDHENMFWYRQDPGLGLRLIYFSYDVKMKEKGDIPEGYSVSREKKERFSLILESASTNQTSMYLCASEGNTEAFFGQGTRLTVV.

V is TRBV28 and J is TRBJ2-7; 7 bases are shared with TRBD2. This CDR3 comprises 13 residues. V lost 8 bases, J lost 5 bases, and 9 bases stayed unmatched. The germline V gene has CDR1 MDHEN and CDR2 SYDVKM. The CDR3 DNA follows: TGTGCCAGCCGCCAGCGGGGTAGCGACGAGCAGTACTTC. It yields the protein CASRQRGSDEQYF.

The V and J genes are TRBV14 and TRBJ2-2, with D tentatively TRBD1 (5 bases). The CDR3 runs to 15 residues. The germline CDR1 and CDR2 sequences are SGHDN and FVKESK. V lost 4 bases to trimming and J lost 3 bases, with 12 bases between them. CDR3 nucleotides: TGTGCCAGCAGCCTCAGGGTCCGCGACACCGGGGAGCTGTTTTTT. Its protein is CASSLRVRDTGELFF. Supplemented by reference TRBV14 and TRBJ2-2, the full variable domain reads EAGVTQFPSHSVIEKGQTVTLRCDPISGHDNLYWYRRVMGKEIKFLLHFVKESKQDESGMPNNRFLAERTGGTYSTLKVQPAELEDSGVYFCASSLRVRDTGELFFGEGSRLTVL.

This sequence joins TRBV5-6 and TRBJ2-5, with 9 bases aligning to TRBD2. After removal of 0 bases from V and 5 bases from J, the junction contained 5 bases not matched to a gene. This CDR3 is 15 amino acids long. Per germline, CDR1 SGHDT and CDR2 YYEEEE. The CDR3 region is CASSLASGMGETQYF. The CDR3 DNA follows: TGTGCCAGCAGCTTGGCTAGCGGGATGGGGGAGACCCAGTACTTC.

This chain uses TRBV29-1 with TRBJ1-1; D gene uncertain. The germline V gene encodes CDR1 SQVTM and CDR2 ANQGSEA. The CDR3 consists of 13 residues. V was cut by 4 bases and J by 2 bases, with 11 bases left in between. CDR3 coding DNA: TGCAGCGTTGCTTCTTCGTTAAACACTGAAGCTTTCTTT. This translates into CSVASSLNTEAFF.

The chain has TRBV3-1 and TRBJ2-1; 12 bases match TRBD2. The CDR3 is 16 residues long. Per the germline V gene, CDR1 is LGHDT and CDR2 is YNNKEL (reference sequence). V lost 1 base to trimming and J lost 7 bases; unmatched junction nucleotides: 5. This CDR3 is CASSQASTSGGNEQFF. The CDR3 nucleotides read TGTGCCAGCAGCCAAGCATCGACTAGCGGGGGTAATGAGCAGTTCTTC.

The rearrangement joins TRBV18 to TRBJ2-4; D is uncertain. Germline-derived CDR1 and CDR2 are KGHSH and LQKENI. V was pared by 3 bases and J by 6 bases, with 9 bases between. This CDR3 spans 13 amino acids. CDR3 region: CASSPGAGNIQYF. The CDR3 nucleotides read TGTGCCAGCTCACCCGGTGCCGGAAACATTCAGTACTTC.

V and J are TRBV7-9 and TRBJ2-1; D not certain. Germline CDR1 and CDR2: SEHNR and FQNEAQ (reference sequence). The CDR3 runs 14 residues. Trimming took 1 base from V and 6 from J, leaving 10 bases between them. The CDR3 sequence is CASSLDTHPNEQFF. The CDR3 region has the DNA TGTGCCAGCAGCTTAGACACCCACCCCAATGAGCAGTTCTTC.

The genes are TRBV29-1 and TRBJ1-1; the D gene is possibly TRBD1 (5 bases). This CDR3 is 13 amino acids long. Trimming took 5 bases from V and 4 from J, leaving 14 bases between them. CDR1 is SQVTM and CDR2 is ANQGSEA in the germline V gene. CDR3 coding DNA: TGCAGCGTTCTCCTGGGGCGCGGCACTGAAGCTTTCTTT. This gives the protein CSVLLGRGTEAFF.

This sequence joins TRBV27 and TRBJ1-2; no clear D gene. Trimming cost V 6 bases and J 8 bases, with 16 bases left between them. The CDR3 is made up of 13 amino acids. Germline V gives CDR1 MNHEY, CDR2 SMNVEV (reference sequence). The chain's CDR3 is CASSLGLGGGYTF. The DNA of the CDR3 is TGTGCCAGCAGCTTGGGCCTGGGTGGCGGCTACACCTTC.

This clonotype was seen only once. The chain links TRBV20-1 to TRBJ2-5; possibly TRBD1 or TRBD2 for D (5 bases each). Trimming left V 4 bases short and J 4 bases short, with 13 bases between. The CDR3 totals 13 residues. Germline CDR1 and CDR2: DFQATT and SNEGSKA (reference sequence). The DNA for the CDR3 is TGCAGTGCTATGGGGGAGTTGGCAGAGACCCAGTACTTC. Translation: CSAMGELAETQYF.

This CDR3 is CATRSGKTDTQYF. The CDR3 DNA reads as TGTGCCACCAGGTCAGGGAAAACAGATACGCAGTATTTT. This chain uses TRBV24-1 with TRBJ2-3; D is possibly TRBD1 (5 bases). Deletions cut 7 bases from V and 3 bases from J, with 10 bases between. CDR3 size: 13 residues. The germline gives CDR1 KGHDR, CDR2 SFDVKD.

The chain couples TRBV10-3 to TRBJ2-2, with D possibly matching TRBD2 (5 bases). Trimming took 4 bases from V and 5 from J, leaving 11 bases between them. CDR3 length: 14 residues. Per germline, CDR1 ENHRY and CDR2 SYGVKD. CDR3 DNA: TGTGCCATCAGTGGAACGGGAAGGACCGGGGAGCTGTTTTTT. Its translation: CAISGTGRTGELFF.

The chain couples TRBV29-1 to TRBJ2-7, with D perhaps TRBD2 (6 bases). V was shortened by 4 bases and J by 1 base, with 17 bases between the two germline ends. From germline, CDR1 is SQVTM and CDR2 ANQGSEA. The CDR3 has 15 residues. CDR3 sequence: CSVGRLATSSYEQYF. CDR3 in DNA: TGCAGCGTTGGTCGGCTAGCGACTAGTTCCTACGAGCAGTACTTC.

V and J are TRBV28 and TRBJ2-7, with D perhaps TRBD2 (5 bases). V lost 5 bases, J lost 6 bases, and 20 bases lay in between. The CDR3 is 15 amino acids. In germline, CDR1 is MDHEN, CDR2 SYDVKM. The CDR3 spells CASSPLKRTPSEQYF. The CDR3 nucleotides read TGTGCCAGCAGTCCCCTAAAAAGGACTCCCAGCGAGCAGTACTTC.

The J gene is TRBJ2-5, the V gene TRBV7-9, with D possibly TRBD1 on 6 matching bases. CDR3 length: 16 residues. Germline CDR1 reads SEHNR; CDR2 reads FQNEAQ (reference sequence). Trimming shortened V by 5 bases and J by 5 bases, and 21 bases separated the two germline ends. The chain's CDR3 is CASSPAGTLLGETQYF. CDR3 nucleotide sequence: TGTGCCAGCAGCCCTGCAGGGACACTGCTAGGGGAGACCCAGTACTTC.

The V gene is TRBV16, the J gene TRBJ2-7; TRBD2 is a possible D gene (5 bases). Trimming took 1 base from V and 3 from J, leaving 10 bases between them. This CDR3 has 14 residues. Germline V lookup: CDR1 KGHSY, CDR2 FQNENV. CDR3 DNA: TGTGCCAGCAGCCAATTCGCCACTAGCTACGAGCAGTACTTC. Its translation: CASSQFATSYEQYF.

The chain recombines TRBV5-4 with TRBJ2-1; D may be TRBD1 (6 bases). The CDR3 consists of 15 residues. Per the germline V gene, CDR1 is SGHNT and CDR2 is YYREEE (reference sequence). Trimming removed 2 bases at V and 6 bases at J, with 15 bases between. CDR3 in amino acids: CASSLRQARINEQFF. CDR3 coding DNA: TGTGCCAGCAGCTTAAGACAGGCTAGAATCAATGAGCAGTTCTTC. The full variable domain, its missing parts supplied by reference TRBV5-4 and TRBJ2-1, is ETGVTQSPTHLIKTRGQQVTLRCSSQSGHNTVSWYQQALGQGPQFIFQYYREEENGRGNFPPRFSGLQFPNYSSELNVNALELDDSALYLCASSLRQARINEQFFGPGTRLTVL.

J is TRBJ2-3 and V is TRBV7-9, with D unclear. V gave up 3 bases and J gave up 6 bases, with 7 bases separating them. The V gene's germline CDR1 is SEHNR and CDR2 FQNEAQ (reference sequence). This CDR3 comprises 12 residues. The CDR3 region has the DNA TGTGCCAGCAGCTTGGTCATGGATACGCAGTATTTT. Translation: CASSLVMDTQYF.

The rearrangement uses TRBV27 and TRBJ1-1; no clear D gene. This CDR3 region has 11 residues. The V gene's germline CDR1 is MNHEY and CDR2 SMNVEV (reference sequence). The V end lost 4 bases, the J end lost 10 bases, and 10 bases lay between the germline ends. The CDR3 coding sequence is TGTGCCAGCAGTTCACAGTTTCGAGCTTTCTTT. Its translation: CASSSQFRAFF.

The V call is TRBV7-3, the J call TRBJ2-2; tentative D call: TRBD2 (6 bases). This CDR3 comprises 17 residues. Germline V gene lookup returns CDR1 SGHTA and CDR2 FQGTGA. Trimming left V 0 bases short and J 0 bases short, with 11 bases between. The DNA of the CDR3 is TGTGCCAGCAGCTTAACCGGCGGGATTACGAACACCGGGGAGCTGTTTTTT. It encodes CASSLTGGITNTGELFF.

The chain is built from TRBV14 and TRBJ2-7, with D unclear. The CDR3 contains 11 residues. The V end lost 1 base, the J end lost 4 bases, and 2 bases lay between the germline ends. From germline, CDR1 is SGHDN and CDR2 FVKESK. The CDR3 bases are TGTGCCAGCAGCCAAGTTTACGAGCAGTACTTC. It translates to CASSQVYEQYF. Together with reference TRBV14 and TRBJ2-7, the CDR3 gives the full variable domain: EAGVTQFPSHSVIEKGQTVTLRCDPISGHDNLYWYRRVMGKEIKFLLHFVKESKQDESGMPNNRFLAERTGGTYSTLKVQPAELEDSGVYFCASSQVYEQYFGPGTRLTVT.